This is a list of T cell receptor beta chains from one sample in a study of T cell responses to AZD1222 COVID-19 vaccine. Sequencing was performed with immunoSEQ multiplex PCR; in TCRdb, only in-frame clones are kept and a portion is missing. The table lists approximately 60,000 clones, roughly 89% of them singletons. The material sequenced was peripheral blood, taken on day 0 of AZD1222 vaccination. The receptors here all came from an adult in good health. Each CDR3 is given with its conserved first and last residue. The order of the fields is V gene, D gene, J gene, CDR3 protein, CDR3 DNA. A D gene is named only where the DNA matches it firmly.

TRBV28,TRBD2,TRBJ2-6,CASNPGLVGSGANVLTF,TGTGCCAGCAACCCGGGACTAGTAGGCTCTGGGGCCAACGTCCTGACTTTC
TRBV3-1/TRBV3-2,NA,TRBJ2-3,CASSKEITDTQYF,TGTGCCAGCAGCAAAGAGATAACAGATACGCAGTATTTT
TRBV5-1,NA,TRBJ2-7,CASSSQLYEQYF,TGCGCCAGCAGCTCTCAGCTCTACGAGCAGTACTTC
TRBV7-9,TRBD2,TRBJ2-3,CASTRAGGDTDTQYF,TGTGCCAGCACCAGAGCGGGGGGGGACACAGATACGCAGTATTTT
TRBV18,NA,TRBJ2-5,CASSPRAGQETQYF,TGTGCCAGCTCACCACGGGCAGGCCAAGAGACCCAGTACTTC
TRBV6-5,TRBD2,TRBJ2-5,CASRVGGTETQYF,TGTGCCAGCAGGGTCGGGGGGACAGAGACCCAGTACTTC
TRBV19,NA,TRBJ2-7,CASSPPGREQYF,TGTGCCAGTAGCCCGCCTGGTCGCGAGCAGTACTTC
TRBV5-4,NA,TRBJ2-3,CASSFTSGENTQYF,TGTGCCAGCAGCTTCACCTCGGGCGAAAATACGCAGTATTTT
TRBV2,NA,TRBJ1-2,CASSDAGSRGYGYTF,TGTGCCAGCAGTGACGCAGGATCAAGGGGGTATGGCTACACCTTC
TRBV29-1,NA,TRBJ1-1,CSVQQGGNTEAFF,TGCAGCGTACAACAGGGAGGAAACACTGAAGCTTTCTTT
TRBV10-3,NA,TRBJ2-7,CAIRTGLSGTYEQYF,TGTGCCATCAGGACAGGGTTAAGCGGGACCTACGAGCAGTACTTC